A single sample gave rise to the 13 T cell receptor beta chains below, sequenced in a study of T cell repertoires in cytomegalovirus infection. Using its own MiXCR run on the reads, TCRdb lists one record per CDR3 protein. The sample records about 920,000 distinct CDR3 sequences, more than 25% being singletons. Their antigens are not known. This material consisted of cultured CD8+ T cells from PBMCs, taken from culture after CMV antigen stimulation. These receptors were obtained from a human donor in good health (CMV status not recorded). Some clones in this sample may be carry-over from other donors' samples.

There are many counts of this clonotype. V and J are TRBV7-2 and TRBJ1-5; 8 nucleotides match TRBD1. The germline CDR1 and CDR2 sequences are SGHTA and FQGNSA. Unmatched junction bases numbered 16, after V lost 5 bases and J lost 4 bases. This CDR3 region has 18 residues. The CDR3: CASSPYGQGRNWNQPQHF. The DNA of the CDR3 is TGTGCCAGCAGCCCGTATGGACAGGGCAGGAATTGGAATCAGCCCCAGCATTTT.

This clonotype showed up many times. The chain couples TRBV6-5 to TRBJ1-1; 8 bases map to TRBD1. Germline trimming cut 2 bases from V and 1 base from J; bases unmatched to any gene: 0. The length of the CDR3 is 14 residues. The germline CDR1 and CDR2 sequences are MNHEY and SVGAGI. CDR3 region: CASSYGTGNTEAFF. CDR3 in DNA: TGTGCCAGCAGTTACGGGACAGGGAACACTGAAGCTTTCTTT.

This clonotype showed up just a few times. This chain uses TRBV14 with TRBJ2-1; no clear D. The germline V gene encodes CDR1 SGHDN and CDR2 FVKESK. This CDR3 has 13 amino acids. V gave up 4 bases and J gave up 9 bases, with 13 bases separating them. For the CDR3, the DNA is TGTGCCAGCAGCCCCCCACCGTCATTTGAGCAGTTCTTC. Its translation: CASSPPPSFEQFF.

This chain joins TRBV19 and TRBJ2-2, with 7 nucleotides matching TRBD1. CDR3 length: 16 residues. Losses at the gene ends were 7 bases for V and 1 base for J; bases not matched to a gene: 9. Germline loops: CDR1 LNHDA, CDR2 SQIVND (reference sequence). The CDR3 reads CASTERAGGNTGELFF. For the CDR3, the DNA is TGTGCCAGTACCGAGAGGGCAGGGGGGAACACCGGGGAGCTGTTTTTT.

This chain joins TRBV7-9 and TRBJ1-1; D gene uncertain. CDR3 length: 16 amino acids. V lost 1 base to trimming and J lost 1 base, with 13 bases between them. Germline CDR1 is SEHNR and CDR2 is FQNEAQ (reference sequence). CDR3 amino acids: CASSLGMRQANTEAFF. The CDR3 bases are TGTGCCAGCAGCTTAGGGATGCGGCAGGCGAACACTGAAGCTTTCTTT.

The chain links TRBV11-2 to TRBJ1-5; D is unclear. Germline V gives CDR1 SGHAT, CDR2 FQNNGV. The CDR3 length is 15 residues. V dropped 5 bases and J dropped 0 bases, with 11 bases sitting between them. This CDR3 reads CASSRDPYSNQPQHF. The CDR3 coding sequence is TGTGCCAGCAGCCGAGACCCGTATAGCAATCAGCCCCAGCATTTT.

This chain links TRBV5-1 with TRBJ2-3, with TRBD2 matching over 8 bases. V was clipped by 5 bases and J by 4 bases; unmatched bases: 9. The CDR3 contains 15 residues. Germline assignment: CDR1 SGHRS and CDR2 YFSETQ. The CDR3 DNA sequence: TGCGCCAGCAGTGCGGTGGCTAGCGGGCCAGATACGCAGTATTTT. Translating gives CASSAVASGPDTQYF.

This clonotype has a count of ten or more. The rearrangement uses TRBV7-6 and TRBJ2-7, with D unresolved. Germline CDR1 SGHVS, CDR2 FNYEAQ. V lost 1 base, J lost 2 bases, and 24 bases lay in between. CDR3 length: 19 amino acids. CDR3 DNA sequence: TGTGCCAGCAGCTTAGAACCACGGAGTCATGAGGCTTTTACCTACGAGCAGTACTTC. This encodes CASSLEPRSHEAFTYEQYF.

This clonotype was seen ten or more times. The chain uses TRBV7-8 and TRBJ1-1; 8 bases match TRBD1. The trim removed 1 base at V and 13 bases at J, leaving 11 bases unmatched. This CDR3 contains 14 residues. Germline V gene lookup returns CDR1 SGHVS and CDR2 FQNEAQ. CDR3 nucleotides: TGTGCCAGCAGCTTAGGGGACAGGTCTTACAGAGGTTTCTTT. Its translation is CASSLGDRSYRGFF.

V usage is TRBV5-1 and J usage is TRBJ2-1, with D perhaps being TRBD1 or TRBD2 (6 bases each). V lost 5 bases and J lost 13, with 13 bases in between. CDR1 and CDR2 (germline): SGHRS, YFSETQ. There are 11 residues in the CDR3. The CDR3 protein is CASSTGTAQFF. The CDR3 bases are TGCGCCAGCAGTACAGGGACTGCTCAGTTCTTC. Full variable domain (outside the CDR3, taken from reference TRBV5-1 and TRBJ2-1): KAGVTQTPRYLIKTRGQQVTLSCSPISGHRSVSWYQQTPGQGLQFLFEYFSETQRNKGNFPGRFSGRQFSNSRSEMNVSTLELGDSALYLCASSTGTAQFFGPGTRLTVL.

The CDR3 DNA sequence: TGCGCCAGCAGCCAGGACGGATCCTGGCACTATGGCTACACCTTC. Protein sequence: CASSQDGSWHYGYTF. The V call is TRBV4-1, the J call TRBJ1-2; D is uncertain. The germline gives CDR1 MGHRA, CDR2 YSYEKL. The CDR3 is 15 residues long. V was trimmed by 3 bases and J by 3 bases, leaving 14 bases between them.

The CDR3 here is CASSRRGAMNTEAFF. The CDR3 nucleotides read TGTGCCAGTTCGAGGCGGGGGGCCATGAACACTGAAGCTTTCTTT. This chain connects TRBV19 to TRBJ1-1; D is possibly TRBD1 (6 bases). Trimming pared 8 bases from V and 0 bases from J, leaving 16 bases between. CDR3 length: 15 amino acids. Germline lookup yields CDR1 LNHDA and CDR2 SQIVND (reference sequence).

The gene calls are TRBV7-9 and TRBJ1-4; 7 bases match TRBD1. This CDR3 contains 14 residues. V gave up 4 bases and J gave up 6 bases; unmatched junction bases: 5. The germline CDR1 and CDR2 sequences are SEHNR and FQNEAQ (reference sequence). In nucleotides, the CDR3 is TGTGCCAGCAGCTCCGTAACAGGGGATGAAAAACTGTTTTTT. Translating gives CASSSVTGDEKLFF. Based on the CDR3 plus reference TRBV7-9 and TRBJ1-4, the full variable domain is DTGVSQNPRHKITKRGQNVTFRCDPISEHNRLYWYRQTLGQGPEFLTYFQNEAQLEKSRLLSDRFSAERPKGSFSTLEIQRTEQGDSAMYLCASSSVTGDEKLFFGSGTQLSVL.